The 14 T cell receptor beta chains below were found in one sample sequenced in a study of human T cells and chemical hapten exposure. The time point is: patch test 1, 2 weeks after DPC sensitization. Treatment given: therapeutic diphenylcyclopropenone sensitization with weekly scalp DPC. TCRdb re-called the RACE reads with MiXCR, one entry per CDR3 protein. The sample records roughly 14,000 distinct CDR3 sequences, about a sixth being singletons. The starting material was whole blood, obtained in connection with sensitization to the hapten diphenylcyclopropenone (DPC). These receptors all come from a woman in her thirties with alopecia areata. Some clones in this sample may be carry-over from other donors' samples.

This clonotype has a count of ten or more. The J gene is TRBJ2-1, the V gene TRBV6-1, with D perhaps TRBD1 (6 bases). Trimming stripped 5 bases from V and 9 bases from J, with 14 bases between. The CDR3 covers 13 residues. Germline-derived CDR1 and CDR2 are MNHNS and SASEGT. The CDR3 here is CASSPYRDGEQFF. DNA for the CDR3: TGTGCCAGCAGTCCGTACAGGGACGGTGAGCAGTTCTTC.

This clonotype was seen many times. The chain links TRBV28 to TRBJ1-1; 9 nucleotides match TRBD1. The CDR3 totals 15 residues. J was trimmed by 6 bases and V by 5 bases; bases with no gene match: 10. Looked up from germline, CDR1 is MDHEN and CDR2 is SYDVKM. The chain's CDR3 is CASSTRQGVGAEAFF. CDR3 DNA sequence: TGTGCCAGCAGTACCAGACAGGGGGTAGGGGCTGAAGCTTTCTTT.

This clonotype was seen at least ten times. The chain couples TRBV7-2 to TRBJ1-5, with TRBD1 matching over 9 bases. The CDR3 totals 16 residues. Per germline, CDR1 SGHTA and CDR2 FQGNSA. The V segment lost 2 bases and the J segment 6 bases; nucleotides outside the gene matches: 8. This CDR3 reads CASSLLTGGQGQPQHF. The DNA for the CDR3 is TGTGCCAGCAGCTTACTGACAGGGGGACAGGGTCAGCCCCAGCATTTT.

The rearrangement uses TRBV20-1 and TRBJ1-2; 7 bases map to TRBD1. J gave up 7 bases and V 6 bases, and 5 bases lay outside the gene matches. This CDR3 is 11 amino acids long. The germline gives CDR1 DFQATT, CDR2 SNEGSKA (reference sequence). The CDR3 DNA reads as TGCAGTGCAATGGACAGGCCTGGCTACACCTTC. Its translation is CSAMDRPGYTF.

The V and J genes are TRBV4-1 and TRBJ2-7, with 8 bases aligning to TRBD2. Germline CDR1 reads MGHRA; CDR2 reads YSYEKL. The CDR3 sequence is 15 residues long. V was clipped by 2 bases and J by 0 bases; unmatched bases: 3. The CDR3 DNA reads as TGCGCCAGCAGCCAAATAGCGGGGAACTCCTACGAGCAGTACTTC. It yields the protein CASSQIAGNSYEQYF.

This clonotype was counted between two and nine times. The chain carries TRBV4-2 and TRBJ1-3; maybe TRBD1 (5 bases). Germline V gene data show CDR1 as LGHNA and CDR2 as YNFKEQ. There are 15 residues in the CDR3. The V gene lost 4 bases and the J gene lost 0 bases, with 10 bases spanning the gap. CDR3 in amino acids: CASSLDRISGNTIYF. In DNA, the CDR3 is TGTGCCAGCAGCCTAGACAGAATCTCTGGAAACACCATATATTTT.

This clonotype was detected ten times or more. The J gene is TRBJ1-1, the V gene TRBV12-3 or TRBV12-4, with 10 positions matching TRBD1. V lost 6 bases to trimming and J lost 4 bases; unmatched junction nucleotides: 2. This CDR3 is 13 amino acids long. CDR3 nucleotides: TGTGCCAGCAGGGGGACAGGGGTCACTGAAGCTTTCTTT. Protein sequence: CASRGTGVTEAFF.

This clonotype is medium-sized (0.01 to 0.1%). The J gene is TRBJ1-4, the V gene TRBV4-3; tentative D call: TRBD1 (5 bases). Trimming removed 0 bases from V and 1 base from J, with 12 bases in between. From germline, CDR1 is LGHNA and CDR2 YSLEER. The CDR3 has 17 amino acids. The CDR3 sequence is CASSQDWTRGTNEKLFF. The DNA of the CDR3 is TGCGCCAGCAGCCAAGACTGGACAAGAGGAACTAATGAAAAACTGTTTTTT.

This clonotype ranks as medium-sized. CDR3 sequence reads: CATRQGAAGELFF. The CDR3 DNA reads as TGTGCCACCCGGCAGGGGGCCGCCGGGGAGCTGTTTTTT. J is TRBJ2-2 and V is TRBV24-1; 8 bases agree with TRBD1. Trimming removed 9 bases from V and 6 bases from J; junction bases left unmatched: 5. CDR1 is KGHDR, CDR2 SFDVKD, per germline. This CDR3 is 13 amino acids long.

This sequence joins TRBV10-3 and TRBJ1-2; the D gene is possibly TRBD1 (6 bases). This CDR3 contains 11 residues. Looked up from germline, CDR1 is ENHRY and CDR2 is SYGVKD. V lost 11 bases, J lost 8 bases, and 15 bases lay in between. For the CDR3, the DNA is TGTGCCGTTCAATCAGGGGAAGGCTACACCTTC. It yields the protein CAVQSGEGYTF.

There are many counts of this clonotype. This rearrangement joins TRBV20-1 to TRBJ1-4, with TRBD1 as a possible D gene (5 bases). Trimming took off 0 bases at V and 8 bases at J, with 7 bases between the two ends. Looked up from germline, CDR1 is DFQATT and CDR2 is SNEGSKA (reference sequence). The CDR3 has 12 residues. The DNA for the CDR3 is TGCAGTGCTAGAGAGGAGGGGGAAAAACTGTTTTTT. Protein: CSAREEGEKLFF.

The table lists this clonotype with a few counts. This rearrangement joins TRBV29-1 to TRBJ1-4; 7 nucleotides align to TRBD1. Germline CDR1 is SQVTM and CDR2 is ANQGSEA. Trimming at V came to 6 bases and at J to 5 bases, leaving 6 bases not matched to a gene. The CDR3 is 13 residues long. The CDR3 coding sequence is TGCAGCGTAGAAACAGGGGCCAATGAAAAACTGTTTTTT. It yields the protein CSVETGANEKLFF.

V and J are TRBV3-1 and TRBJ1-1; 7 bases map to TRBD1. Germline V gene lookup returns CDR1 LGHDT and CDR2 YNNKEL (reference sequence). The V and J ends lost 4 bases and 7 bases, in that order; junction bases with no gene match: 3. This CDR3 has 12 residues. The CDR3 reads CASSLQGLEAFF. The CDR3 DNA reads TGTGCCAGCAGCCTACAGGGGCTTGAAGCTTTCTTT.

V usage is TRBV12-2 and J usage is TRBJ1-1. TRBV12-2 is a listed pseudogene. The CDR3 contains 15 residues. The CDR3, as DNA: TGTGCAAGTCGCCCCAAAGACGACATGAACACTGAAGCTTTCTTT. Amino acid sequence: CASRPKDDMNTEAFF.